This T cell receptor beta chain was documented in a study of regulatory T cells in long-lasting Graves disease (dated by TCRdb to the early 2020s). In terms of the full investigation: Persistent Graves' disease was defined as persistently positive TSH receptor autoantibodies together with antithyroid drug treatment for over 5 years. Persistent Graves' disease patients in the clinical cohort had taken antithyroid drugs for roughly ten years on average. The study took place in China and was registered as a clinical trial. This study used TCR sequencing and RNA sequencing of peripheral blood to compare persistent Graves' disease patients against newly diagnosed Graves' disease patients. A total of around 35 samples underwent TCR sequencing, from about 13 patients with persistent Graves' disease and some 20 patients with newly diagnosed Graves' disease.

The sample's time point, from its label and the paper: persistent/refractory GD, antithyroid drugs over 5 years with positive TRAb. For both TCR sequencing and RNA sequencing, RNA was extracted from PBMCs in TRIzol. The diagnosis of Graves' disease followed American Thyroid Association guidelines. Patients were recruited from an endocrinology department in Xi'an, China. Each patient gave about 10 milliliters of peripheral blood, collected in an EDTA anticoagulant tube. Ficoll Paque Plus density gradient separation was used to isolate PBMCs, and no further T cell sorting was performed. An Agilent 2100 Bioanalyzer and agarose gel were used to check RNA quality, and a NanoDrop 2000 was used to measure RNA concentration. The CDR3 has 16 amino acids, counting the end cysteine and phenylalanine. Only CDR3 DNA remains: 48 bases, in frame from the first base. V and J are truncated by 3 bases and 0 bases respectively, leaving an intervening sequence of 15 bases. The CDR1 and CDR2 encoded by the germline V gene (reference sequence) are SEHNR and FQNEAQ.

A remark on this clonotype: There is no known antigen for this receptor. The input lacks base qualities; no much larger clone sits a single base away.

Library preparation employed multiplex PCR. The sample was run on an Illumina HiSeq 4000. TCR beta libraries were built with iRepertoire HTBI primers and Arm-PCR amplification of CDR3 regions. Before sequencing, the PCR products underwent gel purification. As for how the authors treated the data: Gene usage analysis of CDR3 amino acid clonotypes used the roughly 60 TRBV and more than 13 TRBJ segments found across samples. Filtered high-quality paired reads were merged into contigs using COPE and FqMerger. BLAST was used to align contigs to IMGT TRBV, TRBD and TRBJ reference genes, with CDR3 defined following IMGT. Any clonotype with a frequency above 0.1% was counted as a highly expanded clone. Repertoire diversity was measured by Shannon entropy, and V-J evenness by the Gini coefficient. A clonotype was considered public if more than one individual shared it. TCRdb trimmed public reads at Q25 via fastp, called clones via MiXCR and kept in-frame beta chains. When rows share a CDR3 protein, they turn into one entry using the most common DNA and genes. TCRdb, not the original authors, processed these V and J calls. A total of 430,000 or so distinct CDR3 sequences appear in this sample, roughly 23% of them only once. The ten largest clones capture approximately 14% of the sample.

General study outcomes and caveats: Only the TCR beta chain was sequenced and analyzed. The authors noted that the small sample size was a limitation that may lower accuracy. Because the primary lesion, thyroid tissue, could not be accessed, the study looked at peripheral blood alone. Preferential use of TRBV28, TRBJ1-2 and TRBJ2-5 was observed in persistent disease, whereas TRBV20-1 and TRBJ2-1 were favored in newly diagnosed disease. Persistent patients shared more public clonotypes among themselves (around 3,000) than newly diagnosed patients did (over 900). Compared with newly diagnosed patients, patients with persistent Graves' disease had lower TCR Shannon entropy and fewer highly expanded clones, which suggests clonal expansion.

The source of this sequence is a female donor with Graves disease. The sequencing here drew on peripheral blood mononuclear cells (PBMCs), taken when the disease was refractory, from a patient treated with antithyroid drugs. Recombination connected TRBV7-9 to TRBJ2-7; the D gene is perhaps TRBD1, on 6 matching bases. The sequence in DNA is TGTGCCAGCAGCTTGGTGACAGGCCAAAGCTCCTACGAGCAGTACTTC. Its protein is CASSLVTGQSSYEQYF.